This T cell receptor beta chain was sequenced for a study of blood T cell repertoires in COVID-19. About the research overall: Material from acute and convalescent COVID-19 was sourced from the United States, Italy and Spain. Nucleic acid was either cDNA or gDNA, and it came from T cells, B-cell-depleted T cells, or PBMCs.

CDR3 length: 15 residues. The V gene lost 4 bases and the J gene lost 0 bases, with 13 bases spanning the gap. Germline CDR1 reads SGHTS; CDR2 reads YDEGEE. The Seattle patients, enrolled during active infection, were followed longitudinally. In the authors' workflow: Estimates of nucleated cell counts were drawn from the amplification of reference gene primers. Sequencing was performed with immunoSEQ multiplex PCR; in TCRdb, only in-frame clones are kept and a portion is missing. The V and J calls and clone size come from that table; D and trimming were worked out from the DNA. The sample yields about 99,000 clones, around 88% seen once.

The sequenced sample consisted of peripheral blood. The chain links TRBV5-8 to TRBJ2-5; TRBD1 is a possible D gene (5 bases). The TCR was taken from a man in his fifties with COVID-19, enrolled during active disease. The CDR3 loop reads CASSTPGIYQETQYF. The DNA of the CDR3 is TGTGCCAGCAGCACCCCAGGGATATACCAAGAGACCCAGTACTTC.